The present entry profiles one TCR beta chain with its context. A junction end diverges from the germline sequence, so it may reflect a read error. The sample is drawn from a study of blood T cell repertoires in COVID-19. This CDR3 comprises 14 residues. The germline V gene has CDR1 MNHNY and CDR2 SVGAGI (reference sequence). How the authors handled the data: Nucleated cell counts were estimated from reference gene primer amplification. Assay: immunoSEQ multiplex PCR; the TCRdb copy retains only in-frame clones and omits some. V and J calls and clone size follow that table, whereas D and trimming were derived from the DNA. This table has about 280,000 clones, around 86% appearing once.

This rearrangement joins TRBV6-6 to TRBJ2-5, with 7 bases aligning to TRBD1. The sample was peripheral blood. The sequence was obtained from a man between 40 and 49 years old with active or convalescent COVID-19. The CDR3 nucleotides are TGTGCCAGCAGTTACGGGACAGCCCAAGCGACCCAGTACTTC. Translated, it gives CASSYGTAQATQYF.